The source of this T cell receptor beta chain is a study of T cell repertoires in aging, cancer and after chemotherapy. On the study more broadly: Donors were grouped into six age bands spanning 30 or younger through 70 or older. Patients with glioblastoma brain tumors were sampled before and after temozolomide-based therapy. Study-level points and caveats: In healthy donors, age-related TCR diversity loss mainly reflected lost richness. Across the chemotherapy interval, each cancer cohort showed higher median generation probability, suggesting thymic rebound.

Concerning this clonotype itself: Its antigen is undetermined.

A mixed TRB-A/B primer pool amplified rearranged TRB by multiplex touch-down PCR. A single record per CDR3 protein comes from TCRdb applying MiXCR to the multiplex PCR reads. The sample shows 2,100 or so distinct CDR3 sequences, 28% of them seen only once. Amplification of TCR beta used genomic DNA extracted from peripheral blood. Between the trimmed V and J ends, which lost 0 bases and 6 bases, there was a span of 15 bases. The CDR3 has 15 amino acids. CDR1 and CDR2 (germline): LGHNA, YSLEER. The J gene is TRBJ2-7, the V gene TRBV4-3, with TRBD2 as a possible D gene (5 bases). The receptor comes from a human donor with a solid tumor. The sample taken for sequencing was blood. The CDR3 reads CASSQDPAGSIEQYF. The CDR3 DNA is TGCGCCAGCAGCCAAGATCCCGCGGGCAGTATCGAGCAGTACTTC.